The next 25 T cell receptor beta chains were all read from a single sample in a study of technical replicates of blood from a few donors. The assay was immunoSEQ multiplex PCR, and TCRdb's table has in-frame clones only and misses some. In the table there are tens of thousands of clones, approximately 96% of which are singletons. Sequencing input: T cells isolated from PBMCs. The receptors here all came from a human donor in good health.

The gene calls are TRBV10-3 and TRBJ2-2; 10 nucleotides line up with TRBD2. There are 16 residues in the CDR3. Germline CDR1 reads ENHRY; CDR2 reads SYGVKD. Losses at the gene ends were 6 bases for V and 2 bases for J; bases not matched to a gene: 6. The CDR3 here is CAISPLAGDNTGELFF. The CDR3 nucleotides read TGTGCCATCAGCCCTCTAGCGGGAGATAACACCGGGGAGCTGTTTTTT.

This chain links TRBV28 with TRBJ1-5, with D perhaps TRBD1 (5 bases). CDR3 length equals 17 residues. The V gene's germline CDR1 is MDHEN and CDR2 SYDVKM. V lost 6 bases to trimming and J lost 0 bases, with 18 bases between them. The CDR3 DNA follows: TGTGCCAGCAGCACTTTCCAGGGTTCCTCTAGCAATCAGCCCCAGCATTTT. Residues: CASSTFQGSSSNQPQHF.

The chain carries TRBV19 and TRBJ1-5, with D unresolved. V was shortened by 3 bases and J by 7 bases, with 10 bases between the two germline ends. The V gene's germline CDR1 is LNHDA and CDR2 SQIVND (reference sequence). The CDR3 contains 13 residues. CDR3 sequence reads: CASSIYLSQPQHF. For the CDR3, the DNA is TGTGCCAGTAGTATCTACTTATCACAGCCCCAGCATTTT. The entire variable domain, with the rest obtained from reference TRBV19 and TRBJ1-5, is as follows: DGGITQSPKYLFRKEGQNVTLSCEQNLNHDAMYWYRQDPGQGLRLIYYSQIVNDFQKGDIAEGYSVSREKKESFPLTVTSAQKNPTAFYLCASSIYLSQPQHFGDGTRLSIL.

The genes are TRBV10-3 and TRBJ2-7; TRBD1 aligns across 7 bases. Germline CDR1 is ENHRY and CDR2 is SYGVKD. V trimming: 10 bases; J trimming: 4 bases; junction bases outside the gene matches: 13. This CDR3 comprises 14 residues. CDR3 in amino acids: CATRGGQAIYEQYF. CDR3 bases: TGTGCCACTAGAGGGGGCCAGGCTATATACGAGCAGTACTTC.

Here the CDR3 DNA reads TGTGCCAGCAGTTACGCGGGAGGGCCGGCGCATGAGCAGTTCTTC. Amino acids: CASSYAGGPAHEQFF. The chain recombines TRBV6-5 with TRBJ2-1; 9 bases agree with TRBD2. The CDR3 sequence is 15 residues long. J gave up 8 bases and V 2 bases, and 7 bases lay outside the gene matches. Germline V CDR1 and CDR2: MNHEY, SVGAGI.

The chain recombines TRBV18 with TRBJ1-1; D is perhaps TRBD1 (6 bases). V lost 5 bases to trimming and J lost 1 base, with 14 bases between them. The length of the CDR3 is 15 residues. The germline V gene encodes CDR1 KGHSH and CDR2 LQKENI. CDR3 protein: CASSYRPGQNTEAFF. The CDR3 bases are TGTGCCAGCTCATATCGCCCGGGACAGAACACTGAAGCTTTCTTT.

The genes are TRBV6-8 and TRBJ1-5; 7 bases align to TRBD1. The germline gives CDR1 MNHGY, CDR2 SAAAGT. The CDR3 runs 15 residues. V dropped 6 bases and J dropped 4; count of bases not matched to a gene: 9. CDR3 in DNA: TGTGCCAGCAGACCCAAGGACAGGCATAATCAGCCCCAGCATTTT. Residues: CASRPKDRHNQPQHF.

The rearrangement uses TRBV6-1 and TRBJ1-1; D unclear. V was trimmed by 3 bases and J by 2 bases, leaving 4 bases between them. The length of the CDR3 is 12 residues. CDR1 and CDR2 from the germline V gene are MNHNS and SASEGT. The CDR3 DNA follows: TGTGCCAGCAGTGACAGAAACACTGAAGCTTTCTTT. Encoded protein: CASSDRNTEAFF.

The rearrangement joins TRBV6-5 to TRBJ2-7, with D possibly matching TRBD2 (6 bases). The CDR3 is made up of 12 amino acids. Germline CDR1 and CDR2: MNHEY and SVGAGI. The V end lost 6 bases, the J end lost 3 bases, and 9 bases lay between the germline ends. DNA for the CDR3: TGTGCCAGCAGCGGAGGGAACTACGAGCAGTACTTC. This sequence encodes CASSGGNYEQYF.

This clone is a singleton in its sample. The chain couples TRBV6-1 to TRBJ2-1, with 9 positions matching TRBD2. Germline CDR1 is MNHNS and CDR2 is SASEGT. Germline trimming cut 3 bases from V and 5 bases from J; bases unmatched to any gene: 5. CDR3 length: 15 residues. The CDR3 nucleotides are TGTGCCAGCAGTGATAGTGCTAGCGGGGACAATGAGCAGTTCTTC. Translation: CASSDSASGDNEQFF.

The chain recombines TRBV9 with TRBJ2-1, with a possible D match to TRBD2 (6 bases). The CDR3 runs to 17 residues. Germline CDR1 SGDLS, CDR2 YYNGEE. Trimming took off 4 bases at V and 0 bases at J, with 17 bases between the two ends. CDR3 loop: CASSLFKGGGSYNEQFF. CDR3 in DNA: TGTGCCAGCAGCCTCTTCAAGGGAGGTGGCTCCTACAATGAGCAGTTCTTC.

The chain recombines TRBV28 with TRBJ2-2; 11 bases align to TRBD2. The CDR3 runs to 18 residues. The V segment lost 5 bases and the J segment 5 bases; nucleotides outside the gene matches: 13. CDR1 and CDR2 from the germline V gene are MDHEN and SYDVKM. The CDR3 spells CASSPLAQRLAGTGELFF. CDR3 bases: TGTGCCAGCAGTCCGCTAGCCCAAAGACTAGCGGGAACCGGGGAGCTGTTTTTT.

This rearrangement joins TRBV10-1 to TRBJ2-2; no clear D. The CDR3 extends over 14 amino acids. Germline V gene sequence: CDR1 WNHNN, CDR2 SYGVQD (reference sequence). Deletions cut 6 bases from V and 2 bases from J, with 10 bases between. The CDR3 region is CASSGEVNTGELFF. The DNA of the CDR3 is TGCGCCAGCAGCGGAGAGGTTAACACCGGGGAGCTGTTTTTT.

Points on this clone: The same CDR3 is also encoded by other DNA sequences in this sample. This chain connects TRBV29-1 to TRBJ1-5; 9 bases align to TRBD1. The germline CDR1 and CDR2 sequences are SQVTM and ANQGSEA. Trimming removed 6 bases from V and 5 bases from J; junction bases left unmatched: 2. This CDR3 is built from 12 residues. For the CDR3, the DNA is TGCAGCGTCCGACAGGGGGATCAGCCCCAGCATTTT. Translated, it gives CSVRQGDQPQHF.

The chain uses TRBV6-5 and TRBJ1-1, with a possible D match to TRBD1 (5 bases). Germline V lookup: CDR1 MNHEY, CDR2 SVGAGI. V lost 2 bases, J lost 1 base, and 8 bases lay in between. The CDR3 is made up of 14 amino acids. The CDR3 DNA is TGTGCCAGCAGTTACAGGGGAACGAACACTGAAGCTTTCTTT. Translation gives CASSYRGTNTEAFF.

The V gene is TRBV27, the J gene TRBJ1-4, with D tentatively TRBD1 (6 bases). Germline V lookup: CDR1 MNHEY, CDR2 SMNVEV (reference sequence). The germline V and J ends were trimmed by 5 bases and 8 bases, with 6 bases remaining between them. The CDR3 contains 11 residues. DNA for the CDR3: TGTGCCAGCAGTAGGGGGGAAAAACTGTTTTTT. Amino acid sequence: CASSRGEKLFF.

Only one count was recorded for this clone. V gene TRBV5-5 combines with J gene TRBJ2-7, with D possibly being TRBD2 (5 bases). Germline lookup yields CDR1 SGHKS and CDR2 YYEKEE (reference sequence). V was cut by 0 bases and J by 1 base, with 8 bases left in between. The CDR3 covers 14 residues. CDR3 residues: CASSLGPGSYEQYF. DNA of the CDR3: TGTGCCAGCAGCTTGGGGCCGGGGTCCTACGAGCAGTACTTC.

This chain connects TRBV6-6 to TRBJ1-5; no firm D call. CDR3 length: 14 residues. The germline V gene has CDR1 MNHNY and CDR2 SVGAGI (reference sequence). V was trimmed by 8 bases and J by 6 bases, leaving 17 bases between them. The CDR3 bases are TGTGCCAGCGTAGAGGCCATATCGGCTCAGCCCCAGCATTTT. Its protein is CASVEAISAQPQHF.

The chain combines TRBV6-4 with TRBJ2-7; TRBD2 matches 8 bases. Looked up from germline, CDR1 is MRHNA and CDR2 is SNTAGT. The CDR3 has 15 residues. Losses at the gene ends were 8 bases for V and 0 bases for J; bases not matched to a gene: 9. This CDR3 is CASLRPSGFSYEQYF. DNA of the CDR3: TGTGCCAGCTTACGACCTAGCGGGTTCTCCTACGAGCAGTACTTC.

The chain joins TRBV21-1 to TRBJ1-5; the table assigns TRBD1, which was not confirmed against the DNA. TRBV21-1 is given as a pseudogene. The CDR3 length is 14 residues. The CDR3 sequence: CASSQGIGCQPQHF. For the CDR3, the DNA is TGTGCCAGTTCTCAGGGGATCGGGTGTCAGCCCCAGCATTTT.

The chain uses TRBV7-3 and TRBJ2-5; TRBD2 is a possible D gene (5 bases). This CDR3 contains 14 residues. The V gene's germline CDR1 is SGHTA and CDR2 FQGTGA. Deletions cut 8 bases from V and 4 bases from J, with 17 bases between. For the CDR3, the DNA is TGTGCCAGCGCCTCTTTCGGGGTGGGAGAGACCCAGTACTTC. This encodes CASASFGVGETQYF. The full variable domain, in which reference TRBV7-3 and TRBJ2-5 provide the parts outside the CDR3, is GAGVSQTPSNKVTEKGKYVELRCDPISGHTALYWYRQSLGQGPEFLIYFQGTGAADDSGLPNDRFFAVRPEGSVSTLKIQRTERGDSAVYLCASASFGVGETQYFGPGTRLLVL.

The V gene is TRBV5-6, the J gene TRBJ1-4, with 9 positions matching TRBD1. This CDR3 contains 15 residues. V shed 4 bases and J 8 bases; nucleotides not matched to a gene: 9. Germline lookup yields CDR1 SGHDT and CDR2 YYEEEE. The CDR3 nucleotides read TGTGCCAGCAGCACCCCGGGACAGGGCGAAGAAAAACTGTTTTTT. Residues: CASSTPGQGEEKLFF.

The CDR3 reads CASSGSQGPYEQYF. CDR3 nucleotide sequence: TGTGCCAGCAGTGGGTCACAGGGCCCCTACGAGCAGTACTTC. The chain employs TRBV6-5 and TRBJ2-7, with TRBD1 as a possible D gene (6 bases). CDR3 size: 14 residues. Trimming pared 5 bases from V and 2 bases from J, leaving 13 bases between. Germline CDR1 is MNHEY and CDR2 is SVGAGI.

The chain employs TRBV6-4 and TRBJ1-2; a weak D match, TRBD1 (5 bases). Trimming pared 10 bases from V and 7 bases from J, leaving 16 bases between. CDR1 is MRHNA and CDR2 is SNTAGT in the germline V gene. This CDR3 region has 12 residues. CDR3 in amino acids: CATPAGGCGYTF. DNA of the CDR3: TGTGCCACCCCCGCGGGGGGTTGTGGCTACACCTTC.

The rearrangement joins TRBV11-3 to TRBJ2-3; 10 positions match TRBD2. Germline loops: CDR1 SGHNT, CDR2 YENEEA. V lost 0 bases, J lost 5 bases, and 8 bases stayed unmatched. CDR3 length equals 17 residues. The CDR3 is CASSLDVTSGNLDTQYF. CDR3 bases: TGTGCCAGCAGCTTAGATGTAACTAGCGGGAACCTAGATACGCAGTATTTT.